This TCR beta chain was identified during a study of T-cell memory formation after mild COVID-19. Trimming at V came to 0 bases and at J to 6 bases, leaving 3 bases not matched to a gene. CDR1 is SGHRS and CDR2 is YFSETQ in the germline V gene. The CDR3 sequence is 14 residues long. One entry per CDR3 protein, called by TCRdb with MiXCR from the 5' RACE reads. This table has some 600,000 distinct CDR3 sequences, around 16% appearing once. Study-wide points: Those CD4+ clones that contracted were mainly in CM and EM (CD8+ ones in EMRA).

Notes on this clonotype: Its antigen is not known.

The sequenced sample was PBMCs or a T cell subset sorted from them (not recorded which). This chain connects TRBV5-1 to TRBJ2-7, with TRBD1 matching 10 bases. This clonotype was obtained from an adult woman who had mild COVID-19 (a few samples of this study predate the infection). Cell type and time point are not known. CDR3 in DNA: TGCGCCAGCAGCTTGGACGGACAGGGGGGCGAGCAGTACTTC. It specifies CASSLDGQGGEQYF.